This T cell receptor beta chain was sequenced for a study of OX40 agonist ivuxolimab in advanced cancers. Regarding the complete study: The costimulatory receptor OX40 (CD134) was targeted by ivuxolimab, a fully human IgG2 agonistic monoclonal antibody. Intravenous ivuxolimab was administered to patients every 2 weeks at six dose levels: 0.01, 0.1, 0.3, 1.5, 3 and 10 mg/kg. Among the approximately 54 dose-escalation patients, roughly 20 had hepatocellular carcinoma, around 15 melanoma, 9 renal cell carcinoma and 9 head and neck cancer. A male proportion of under 85% and a mean age of 60 years, ranging from about 20 to 79, were recorded for the dose-escalation cohort. Patients were allowed to have had prior anti-PD-1, anti-PD-L1 or anti-CTLA-4 therapy, and 40% of the dose-escalation patients had been treated with checkpoint inhibitors. Partial responses occurred in three dose-escalation patients, of whom one had hepatocellular carcinoma and two had cutaneous melanoma. Peripheral TCRbeta sequencing was intended to test whether TCR sequence diversity was altered and clonal T-cell expansion was caused by ivuxolimab. The paper describes the monotherapy dose-escalation part (N of about 55 patients) of the phase I trial of ivuxolimab.

To sequence the TCRbeta CDR3 region, genomic DNA was isolated from the sorted cells. TCRbeta CDR3 regions were sequenced using the immunoSEQ Assay. TCRdb mirrors the immuneACCESS table, restricted to in-frame sequences. Some clones are absent from its copies; in checked studies, under half trace to an unresolved V gene, and the reason for the others is unknown. Here the sample has tens of thousands of clones; around four fifths occur a single time. Around 12% of the sample goes to the ten largest clones. As for this clone: Its cognate antigen has yet to be identified. Base qualities are not recorded, but no much larger clone differs from it by a single base.

The trial excluded patients who had a history of autoimmune disease or who were on systemic immunosuppression. In every dose cohort, peripheral blood was drawn for TCR sequencing at baseline, cycle 4 day 1, and cycle 7 day 1. The samples were drawn from a first-in-human, open-label, multicenter phase I dose-escalation trial of ivuxolimab. Adults with locally advanced or metastatic head and neck squamous cell, hepatocellular, melanoma or renal cell carcinoma were enrolled in the trial. Before TCR sequencing, CD4+ and CD8+ T cells were separately sorted from peripheral blood. Beyond this particular receptor, the publication reports: In the 0.1-3.0 mg/kg groups, partial responders were among the patients with the lowest normalized peripheral clonal expansion, particularly in CD8+ T cells. Antigen specificity was not determined for the clonally expanded peripheral T cells. Low levels of normalized T-cell clonal expansion were also seen in some nonresponding patients. On average, CD8+ T cells showed more expanded clones than CD4+ T cells after ivuxolimab. At doses from 0.1 to 3.0 mg/kg, clonal expansion was seen in both CD4+ and CD8+ blood T cells between baseline and week 6.

This TCR was sampled from an adult with an advanced solid tumor such as melanoma, head and neck, liver or kidney cancer. This sample comprised CD4+ or CD8+ T cells sorted from blood, obtained in a trial of the OX40 agonist ivuxolimab.

Here is the DNA: TGTGCCAGCAGCAACGGGACAACAACTAATGAAAAACTGTTTTTT. This translates into CASSNGTTTNEKLFF. The chain is made from TRBV5-5 and TRBJ1-4; the D gene is perhaps TRBD1, on 6 matching bases. The germline V gene (reference sequence) yields SGHKS for CDR1 and YYEKEE for CDR2. The CDR3 measures 15 amino acids from cysteine to phenylalanine. The CDR3 DNA has 45 bases and is translated from base 1. V is pared back by 4 bases and J by 0 bases, with 10 bases lying between the germline termini.